The sequence of this T cell receptor (beta chain) was determined in a study of regulatory dendritic cells for organ transplantation. Germline V gene data show CDR1 as SGHTA and CDR2 as FQGNSA. The CDR3 runs 15 residues. V shed 1 base, J shed 6 bases, and the junction held 4 bases outside the gene matches. A word on this clone: Its antigen remains unidentified.

Sorted subsets were CFSE-labeled and cultured approximately 5 days with allogeneic dendritic cells. FACS sorted CD4+ or CD8+ T cells into CD45RA+ naive and CD45RO+ memory. TCRdb's copy holds only in-frame clones and misses some; the assay was immunoSEQ multiplex PCR. The sample has roughly 20,000 clones, around 85% seen once; the top ten hold 3.2%. V usage is TRBV7-2 and J usage is TRBJ2-1; 9 positions match TRBD2. The TCR comes from a human donor in good health. The sequenced material came from memory CD4+ T cells from blood cultured with regulatory dendritic cells. Noted subset: CD45RO+ memory T cells. In DNA, the CDR3 is TGTGCCAGCAGCTTAGTAGCGGGGGCCATCAATGAGCAGTTCTTC. This codes for CASSLVAGAINEQFF.